This passage covers 26 T cell receptor beta chains from one sample sequenced in a study of T cells in Graves' hyperthyroidism and ophthalmopathy. RNA transcripts yielded amplified TCR beta CDR3 regions. The HTBI primer set served for first-round RT-PCR of the TCR CDR3. MiXCR, applied by TCRdb to the multiplex PCR reads, yields one record per CDR3 protein. The repertoire has 540,000 or so distinct CDR3 sequences, roughly 50% of them found once; the top ten carry under 20%. Sequencing used peripheral blood or thyroid tissue (not recorded which). These receptors all come from an adult woman with Graves' disease, either hyperthyroidism or ophthalmopathy (not recorded which).

About this clonotype itself: A much larger clone is a single base away; this may be a read error. CDR3 sequence (DNA): TGTGCCATCAGTCGGGCAGCAATTCAAGAGACCCAGTACTTC. Encoded protein: CAISRAAIQETQYF. J is TRBJ2-5 and V is TRBV10-3; no firm D call. Trimming pared 5 bases from V and 2 bases from J, leaving 12 bases between. CDR1 and CDR2 from the germline V gene are ENHRY and SYGVKD. This CDR3 contains 14 residues.

This clonotype was recorded a few times. The V and J genes are TRBV9 and TRBJ2-2; a possible D gene is TRBD2 (6 bases). Germline V gene data show CDR1 as SGDLS and CDR2 as YYNGEE. The germline V and J ends were trimmed by 3 bases and 3 bases, with 15 bases remaining between them. The CDR3 has 16 amino acids. The CDR3 loop reads CASSGSRGSDTGELFF. CDR3 DNA sequence: TGTGCCAGCAGCGGATCCCGGGGGTCGGACACCGGGGAGCTGTTTTTT.

The chain joins TRBV2 to TRBJ1-6; possible D gene TRBD1, 5 bases. Between the trimmed V and J ends, which lost 3 bases and 7 bases, there was a span of 13 bases. This CDR3 has 15 residues. In germline, CDR1 is SNHLY, CDR2 FYNNEI. The CDR3 loop is CASSDLEGSNSPLHF. The CDR3 bases are TGTGCCAGCAGTGACCTTGAGGGGTCAAATTCACCCCTCCACTTT.

This clonotype was detected a few times. This chain uses TRBV24-1 with TRBJ2-2, with D tentatively TRBD2 (5 bases). The CDR3 is 15 amino acids. The germline V gene has CDR1 KGHDR and CDR2 SFDVKD. The CDR3 bases are TGTGCTAGCGCATTGAGAGCCTCGAGCACCGGGGAGCTGTTTTTT. Translating it yields CASALRASSTGELFF.

This clonotype was counted between two and nine times. The chain combines TRBV20-1 with TRBJ1-6, with D perhaps TRBD1 (5 bases). Trimming removed 6 bases from V and 9 bases from J, with 12 bases in between. CDR1 and CDR2 (germline): DFQATT, SNEGSKA (reference sequence). The CDR3 is 12 residues long. In DNA form, the CDR3 reads TGCAGTGCCCGGCCGGGACTTTCACCCCTCCACTTT. Amino acids: CSARPGLSPLHF.

Many counts were recorded for this clonotype. The chain carries TRBV7-8 and TRBJ1-6, with D perhaps TRBD1 (6 bases). The germline V gene has CDR1 SGHVS and CDR2 FQNEAQ. V lost 7 bases to trimming and J lost 0 bases, with 22 bases between them. The CDR3 runs 19 residues. The CDR3 loop reads CASTIVRDTLSSYNSPLHF. The DNA for the CDR3 is TGTGCCAGCACCATAGTCCGGGACACCCTGAGCTCCTATAATTCACCCCTCCACTTT.

The chain has TRBV2 and TRBJ1-6; 7 positions agree with TRBD1. Germline V gives CDR1 SNHLY, CDR2 FYNNEI. The CDR3 runs to 13 residues. J was trimmed by 9 bases and V by 5 bases; bases with no gene match: 4. CDR3 nucleotides: TGTGCCAGCAGTCCGGGACAGAGTTCACCCCTCCACTTT. This translates into CASSPGQSSPLHF. The whole variable domain, filled in from reference TRBV2 and TRBJ1-6, reads EPEVTQTPSHQVTQMGQEVILRCVPISNHLYFYWYRQILGQKVEFLVSFYNNEISEKSEIFDDQFSVERPDGSNFTLKIRSTKLEDSAMYFCASSPGQSSPLHFGNGTRLTVT.

Notes on this clonotype: Mismatch with germline at one junction end may stem from a read error. The chain combines TRBV7-9 with TRBJ2-7, with 7 nucleotides matching TRBD1. Germline V gene data show CDR1 as SEHNR and CDR2 as FQNEAQ (reference sequence). The CDR3 spans 15 residues. This CDR3 reads CASSHGTANTGELYF. CDR3 coding DNA: TGTGCCAGCAGCCACGGGACAGCGAACACCGGGGAGCTGTACTTC.

This clonotype occurred many times. The chain employs TRBV11-2 and TRBJ1-2, with a weak D call TRBD1 (5 bases). Germline assignment: CDR1 SGHAT and CDR2 FQNNGV. V was clipped by 4 bases and J by 3 bases, with 15 bases between them. The length of the CDR3 is 15 residues. The CDR3 coding sequence is TGTGCCAGCAGCTCTTATTCCGGGACGGACTATGGCTACACCTTC. It specifies CASSSYSGTDYGYTF.

This clonotype has at least ten counts. This sequence joins TRBV9 and TRBJ1-5; D might be TRBD1 (5 bases). The CDR3 extends over 14 amino acids. Germline loops: CDR1 SGDLS, CDR2 YYNGEE. The V end was cut by 0 bases, the J end by 7 bases, with 11 bases between. CDR3 nucleotides: TGTGCCAGCAGCGTAGCTGGGGACGGGCAGCCCCAGCATTTT. Protein product: CASSVAGDGQPQHF.

This clonotype was recorded at least ten times. The CDR3 region is CASSYGGTNEKLFF. CDR3 DNA: TGTGCCAGCAGTTATGGGGGGACTAATGAAAAACTGTTTTTT. The chain employs TRBV6-6 and TRBJ1-4; perhaps TRBD1 as D (5 bases). The germline V and J ends were trimmed by 3 bases and 2 bases, with 7 bases remaining between them. The germline CDR1 and CDR2 sequences are MNHNY and SVGAGI (reference sequence). CDR3 length: 14 residues.

The sample holds many counts of this clonotype. The chain employs TRBV7-2 and TRBJ2-7; TRBD1 agrees at 8 bases. This CDR3 is 15 amino acids long. Germline V CDR1 and CDR2: SGHTA, FQGNSA. The V segment lost 3 bases and the J segment 7 bases; nucleotides outside the gene matches: 11. CDR3 region: CASSFWQGALGEQYF. The CDR3 coding sequence is TGTGCCAGCAGCTTCTGGCAGGGGGCGCTGGGAGAGCAGTACTTC. The variable domain in full, completed from reference TRBV7-2 and TRBJ2-7, reads GAGVSQSPSNKVTEKGKDVELRCDPISGHTALYWYRQSLGQGLEFLIYFQGNSAPDKSGLPSDRFSAERTGGSVSTLTIQRTQQEDSAVYLCASSFWQGALGEQYFGPGTRLTVT.

This sequence joins TRBV2 and TRBJ2-5; 11 bases are shared with TRBD1. CDR1 and CDR2 (germline): SNHLY, FYNNEI. CDR3 length: 13 residues. The V and J ends lost 8 bases and 5 bases, in that order; junction bases with no gene match: 4. The DNA for the CDR3 is TGTGCCAGCGGACAGGGGGCCCTGGAGACCCAGTACTTC. It is translated as CASGQGALETQYF.

This sequence joins TRBV7-3 and TRBJ2-1; no firm D call. The germline gives CDR1 SGHTA, CDR2 FQGTGA. The CDR3 is 15 amino acids. V lost 2 bases and J lost 5, with 13 bases in between. CDR3 coding DNA: TGTGCCAGCAGCTTAGCAGGCCTACTACACAATGAGCAGTTCTTC. It is translated as CASSLAGLLHNEQFF.

The V and J genes are TRBV20-1 and TRBJ1-5; D might be TRBD1 (5 bases). CDR1 and CDR2 (germline): DFQATT, SNEGSKA (reference sequence). V lost 7 bases, J lost 2 bases, and 18 bases lay in between. The CDR3 has 15 amino acids. DNA for the CDR3: TGCAGTGTATCACCCGGCGGAGGGGGCAATCAGCCCCAGCATTTT. This translates into CSVSPGGGGNQPQHF.

This chain links TRBV7-9 with TRBJ1-5; a possible D gene is TRBD1 (5 bases). Trimming took off 8 bases at V and 2 bases at J, with 13 bases between the two ends. CDR3 length: 14 amino acids. The germline V gene has CDR1 SEHNR and CDR2 FQNEAQ (reference sequence). As DNA, the CDR3 is TGTGCCAGCCTCCCGCAACAGGGCAATCAGCCCCAGCATTTT. It codes for CASLPQQGNQPQHF. The variable domain in full, with the rest retrieved from reference TRBV7-9 and TRBJ1-5, is DTGVSQNPRHKITKRGQNVTFRCDPISEHNRLYWYRQTLGQGPEFLTYFQNEAQLEKSRLLSDRFSAERPKGSFSTLEIQRTEQGDSAMYLCASLPQQGNQPQHFGDGTRLSIL.

This clonotype was counted between two and nine times. The chain combines TRBV10-3 with TRBJ2-5; 7 nucleotides align to TRBD1. This CDR3 contains 15 residues. Germline V gene lookup returns CDR1 ENHRY and CDR2 SYGVKD. Germline trimming cut 6 bases from V and 1 base from J; bases unmatched to any gene: 8. The CDR3 sequence: CAIRGDSVTQETQYF. CDR3 DNA: TGTGCCATCAGAGGGGACAGCGTAACCCAAGAGACCCAGTACTTC.

J is TRBJ1-6 and V is TRBV7-9; no clear D gene. The CDR3 loop spans 14 amino acids. In germline, CDR1 is SEHNR, CDR2 FQNEAQ (reference sequence). The V gene lost 4 bases and the J gene lost 16 bases, with 20 bases spanning the gap. The CDR3: CASSWTSGRIRLHF. DNA for the CDR3: TGTGCCAGCAGCTGGACTAGCGGGAGGATCCGTCTCCACTTT.

The chain joins TRBV5-1 to TRBJ2-2, with TRBD2 matching over 7 bases. The J segment lost 5 bases and the V segment lost 4 bases, leaving 11 bases of the junction unmatched. Germline CDR1 reads SGHRS; CDR2 reads YFSETQ. This CDR3 contains 16 residues. In nucleotides, the CDR3 is TGCGCCAGCAGCGGGGTCGCTAGCGGAGATACCGGGGAGCTGTTTTTT. Amino acids: CASSGVASGDTGELFF.

The table lists this clonotype with a few counts. The rearrangement uses TRBV29-1 and TRBJ2-7, with 9 bases matching TRBD1. Germline CDR1 SQVTM, CDR2 ANQGSEA. This CDR3 contains 13 residues. V lost 8 bases and J lost 1; bases outside the gene matches: 6. As DNA, the CDR3 is TGCAGCCGTACCGGGACAGGGTCCTACGAGCAGTACTTC. This sequence encodes CSRTGTGSYEQYF.

This clonotype was observed at least ten times. V is TRBV10-3 and J is TRBJ1-1; 8 bases align to TRBD1. Per germline, CDR1 ENHRY and CDR2 SYGVKD. J was trimmed by 4 bases and V by 6 bases; bases with no gene match: 4. This CDR3 is 13 amino acids long. The CDR3: CAISAGGTTEAFF. In DNA form, the CDR3 reads TGTGCCATCAGCGCAGGGGGCACCACTGAAGCTTTCTTT.

This sequence joins TRBV27 and TRBJ1-6, with a weak D call TRBD1 (6 bases). There are 14 residues in the CDR3. Germline V lookup: CDR1 MNHEY, CDR2 SMNVEV (reference sequence). Trimming cost V 7 bases and J 7 bases, with 14 bases left between them. CDR3 loop: CASTFGDTNSPLHF. The CDR3 region has the DNA TGTGCCAGCACTTTTGGGGACACAAATTCACCCCTCCACTTT.

At least ten counts were recorded for this clonotype. The gene calls are TRBV9 and TRBJ1-1; possible D gene TRBD1, 5 bases. V was clipped by 0 bases and J by 3 bases, with 12 bases between them. The germline CDR1 and CDR2 sequences are SGDLS and YYNGEE. The CDR3 contains 15 residues. CDR3 loop: CASSVGGARDTEAFF. As DNA, the CDR3 is TGTGCCAGCAGCGTAGGAGGGGCCAGGGACACTGAAGCTTTCTTT.

V and J are TRBV2 and TRBJ1-1; D might be TRBD1 (6 bases). V lost 1 base, J lost 11 bases, and 20 bases lay in between. The CDR3 totals 15 residues. Per germline, CDR1 SNHLY and CDR2 FYNNEI. CDR3 nucleotide sequence: TGTGCCAGCAGTGAAGACGCTATTCCCGGACAGAGCGCTTTCTTT. This gives the protein CASSEDAIPGQSAFF. The entire variable domain, with the rest obtained from reference TRBV2 and TRBJ1-1, is as follows: EPEVTQTPSHQVTQMGQEVILRCVPISNHLYFYWYRQILGQKVEFLVSFYNNEISEKSEIFDDQFSVERPDGSNFTLKIRSTKLEDSAMYFCASSEDAIPGQSAFFGQGTRLTVV.

This clonotype was recorded a few times. The J gene is TRBJ1-1, the V gene TRBV28, with D unresolved. The CDR3 sequence is 15 residues long. Looked up from germline, CDR1 is MDHEN and CDR2 is SYDVKM. Trimming cost V 5 bases and J 1 base, with 14 bases left between them. The CDR3: CASSGQRPSNTEAFF. The CDR3 DNA reads TGTGCCAGCAGTGGTCAGAGGCCATCGAACACTGAAGCTTTCTTT. The whole variable domain, remainder taken from reference TRBV28 and TRBJ1-1, is DVKVTQSSRYLVKRTGEKVFLECVQDMDHENMFWYRQDPGLGLRLIYFSYDVKMKEKGDIPEGYSVSREKKERFSLILESASTNQTSMYLCASSGQRPSNTEAFFGQGTRLTVV.

There are a few counts of this clonotype. This sequence joins TRBV27 and TRBJ2-7, with 11 bases matching TRBD2. From germline, CDR1 is MNHEY and CDR2 SMNVEV (reference sequence). V dropped 1 base and J dropped 6; count of bases not matched to a gene: 5. The CDR3 runs 15 residues. The CDR3: CASSLLGLAGGEQYF. In DNA, the CDR3 is TGTGCCAGCAGTTTATTGGGGCTAGCGGGAGGCGAGCAGTACTTC.